This T cell receptor beta chain was sequenced during a study of beta chain features in type 1 diabetes. Study-level points and caveats: The cDNA sequencing approach could over-represent high-TCR-expressing cells. The naive, central memory and Treg TCRB repertoires of patients appeared to be more similar to one another than those of healthy donors.

Cell sorting via CD45RO/CCR7/CD25/CD127/CD95/CD27 was performed to obtain CD4+ naive, central memory, regulatory and stem cell-like memory cells. Sorted populations all had greater than 95% purity. Since all of the isolated RNA was reverse transcribed, expressed TCRB transcripts were what got sequenced. Profiled with immunoSEQ multiplex PCR; TCRdb holds only in-frame clones, not every one. The top ten clones hold approximately 0.046% of a sample with 300,000 to 350,000 clones, about 20% of them seen once. Comment on this clone: Its specificity is not known.

The sequence came from a young woman in good health. Specimen: naive CD4+ T cells from blood.

The CDR3 region is CASSPHRDRGAFF. The CDR3 DNA sequence: TGTGCCAGCAGTCCCCACCGGGACAGGGGTGCTTTCTTT. This chain connects TRBV6-5 to TRBJ1-1; 10 bases are a match to TRBD1. The CDR3 covers 13 residues. V trimming: 5 bases; J trimming: 11 bases; junction bases outside the gene matches: 8. The germline V gene has CDR1 MNHEY and CDR2 SVGAGI.